These 14 T cell receptor beta chains were all obtained from the same sample, sequenced in a study of OX40 agonist ivuxolimab in advanced cancers. Using immunoSEQ multiplex PCR, the repertoire was profiled, and TCRdb retains in-frame clones only, with some absent. The table has 50,000 to 60,000 clones, 90% seen once. Sequencing used CD4+ or CD8+ T cells sorted from blood, obtained in a trial of the OX40 agonist ivuxolimab. The receptors come from an adult with an advanced solid tumor such as melanoma, head and neck, liver or kidney cancer.

The J gene is TRBJ2-4, the V gene TRBV30; 11 nucleotides line up with TRBD2. Germline CDR1 reads GTSNPN; CDR2 reads SVGIG (reference sequence). This CDR3 is built from 20 residues. J was trimmed by 0 bases and V by 0 bases; bases with no gene match: 13. CDR3 sequence reads: CAWSVSGLAGGRAAKNIQYF. The DNA for the CDR3 is TGTGCCTGGAGTGTATCGGGGCTAGCGGGAGGTCGGGCAGCCAAAAACATTCAGTACTTC. Full variable domain (rest looked up from reference TRBV30 and TRBJ2-4): SQTIHQWPATLVQPVGSPLSLECTVEGTSNPNLYWYRQAAGRGLQLLFYSVGIGQISSEVPQNLSASRPQDRQFILSSKKLLLSDSGFYLCAWSVSGLAGGRAAKNIQYFGAGTRLSVL.

The chain joins TRBV11-3 to TRBJ2-7; D is unclear. V lost 0 bases, J lost 4 bases, and 4 bases lay in between. The germline gives CDR1 SGHNT, CDR2 YENEEA. This CDR3 is 12 amino acids long. The DNA of the CDR3 is TGTGCCAGCAGCTTAGATCCTTACGAGCAGTACTTC. This sequence encodes CASSLDPYEQYF.

This sequence joins TRBV4-1 and TRBJ2-6; TRBD1 aligns across 11 bases. Looked up from germline, CDR1 is MGHRA and CDR2 is YSYEKL. The CDR3 contains 18 residues. V lost 2 bases to trimming and J lost 3 bases; unmatched junction nucleotides: 6. CDR3 coding DNA: TGCGCCAGCAGCCAATTAGGACAGGGGGCGCTTGGGGCCAACGTCCTGACTTTC. Translating gives CASSQLGQGALGANVLTF.

V and J are TRBV19 and TRBJ1-2, with a weak D call TRBD1 (6 bases). CDR1 is LNHDA and CDR2 is SQIVND in the germline V gene (reference sequence). The CDR3 is 15 amino acids. Deletions cut 5 bases from V and 8 bases from J, with 21 bases between. CDR3 in amino acids: CASSVHDRLSGGYTF. The CDR3 DNA reads as TGTGCCAGTAGTGTTCATGACAGGTTATCGGGCGGCTACACCTTC.

The V call is TRBV2, the J call TRBJ2-5; 11 bases map to TRBD1. In germline, CDR1 is SNHLY, CDR2 FYNNEI. The CDR3 runs 15 residues. The J segment lost 4 bases and the V segment lost 4 bases, leaving 5 bases of the junction unmatched. The CDR3 DNA follows: TGTGCCAGCAGTGGCCCGGGACAGGGGGGAGAGACCCAGTACTTC. Translating it yields CASSGPGQGGETQYF.

This clone was seen a single time. The CDR3 loop reads CASSEARTGLNYGYTF. The CDR3 nucleotides are TGTGCCAGCAGTGAAGCCCGGACGGGCCTCAACTATGGCTACACCTTC. J is TRBJ1-2 and V is TRBV6-1; unclear D gene. CDR1 is MNHNS and CDR2 is SASEGT in the germline V gene. Trimming left V 0 bases short and J 2 bases short, with 13 bases between. CDR3 length: 16 residues.

This chain connects TRBV6-1 to TRBJ2-7; D is ambiguous. Per the germline V gene, CDR1 is MNHNS and CDR2 is SASEGT. V lost 0 bases and J 9 bases, leaving 12 bases between the germline ends. CDR3 length: 13 residues. Here the CDR3 DNA reads TGTGCCAGCAGTGAAGCGTTGGCTAGTGGGCAGTACTTC. It translates to CASSEALASGQYF.

The rearrangement links TRBV5-4 to TRBJ2-5, with no clear D. The V end was cut by 5 bases, the J end by 5 bases, with 13 bases between. The germline gives CDR1 SGHNT, CDR2 YYREEE (reference sequence). This CDR3 region has 13 residues. CDR3 DNA sequence: TGTGCCAGCAGGGGTCGGGTAGGGGAGACCCAGTACTTC. This gives the protein CASRGRVGETQYF.

Points on this clone: At one end, the junction sequence differs from germline, possibly due to a read error. The chain combines TRBV6-1 with TRBJ2-7, with 13 positions matching TRBD2. CDR3 length: 12 residues. Germline V gene sequence: CDR1 MNHNS, CDR2 SASEGT. In DNA form, the CDR3 reads TGTGCCAGCAGTACATTGGGACTAGCGGGGCTCTTC. Its translation: CASSTLGLAGLF.

The rearrangement joins TRBV28 to TRBJ2-5; 7 nucleotides align to TRBD1. Judging by the DNA end, TRBJ2-7 fits better; the J call may be wrong. Germline assignment: CDR1 MDHEN and CDR2 SYDVKM. The CDR3 runs 14 residues. The CDR3 loop reads CASSFPGGAYEQYF. The CDR3 DNA sequence: TGTGCCAGCAGTTTCCCAGGGGGTGCCTACGAGCAGTACTTC.

V and J are TRBV6-5 and TRBJ1-1; D not resolved. In germline, CDR1 is MNHEY, CDR2 SVGAGI. V lost 7 bases, J lost 4 bases, and 16 bases lay in between. The CDR3 contains 14 residues. DNA for the CDR3: TGTGCCAGCATACGGGGAGGAATGCTCACTGAAGCTTTCTTT. It codes for CASIRGGMLTEAFF.

This chain uses TRBV11-2 with TRBJ1-2, with 9 bases lining up with TRBD1. Trimming cost V 5 bases and J 8 bases; bases outside gene matches: 6. This CDR3 has 13 amino acids. CDR1 and CDR2 (germline): SGHAT, FQNNGV. CDR3 coding DNA: TGTGCCAGCAGCACGCGACAGGGGGGCGGCTACACCTTC. Amino acids: CASSTRQGGGYTF.

V usage is TRBV28 and J usage is TRBJ2-3; D not resolved. Germline assignment: CDR1 MDHEN and CDR2 SYDVKM. The CDR3 is 15 amino acids. Deletions cut 4 bases from V and 0 bases from J, with 11 bases between. CDR3 amino acids: CASSSPPASTDTQYF. For the CDR3, the DNA is TGTGCCAGCAGTTCCCCCCCTGCTAGCACAGATACGCAGTATTTT.

The chain links TRBV19 to TRBJ2-1; tentative D call: TRBD1 (6 bases). CDR1 and CDR2 from the germline V gene are LNHDA and SQIVND (reference sequence). Deletions cut 10 bases from V and 4 bases from J, with 14 bases between. This CDR3 has 13 residues. In DNA form, the CDR3 reads TGTGCCACCCAGGGGAGCCGTTACAATGAGCAGTTCTTC. It codes for CATQGSRYNEQFF.